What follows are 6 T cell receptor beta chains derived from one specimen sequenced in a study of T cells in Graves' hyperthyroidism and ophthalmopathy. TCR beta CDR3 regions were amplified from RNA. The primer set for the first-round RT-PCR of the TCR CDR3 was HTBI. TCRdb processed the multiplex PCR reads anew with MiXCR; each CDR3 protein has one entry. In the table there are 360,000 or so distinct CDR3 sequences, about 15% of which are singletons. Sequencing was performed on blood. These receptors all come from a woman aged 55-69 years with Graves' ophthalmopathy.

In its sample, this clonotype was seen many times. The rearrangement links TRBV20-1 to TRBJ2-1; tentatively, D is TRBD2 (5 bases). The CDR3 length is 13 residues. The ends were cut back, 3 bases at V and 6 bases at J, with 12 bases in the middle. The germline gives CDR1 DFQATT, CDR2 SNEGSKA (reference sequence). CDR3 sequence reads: CSARVPRGNEQFF. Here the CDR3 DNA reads TGCAGTGCTAGGGTCCCCCGGGGCAATGAGCAGTTCTTC.

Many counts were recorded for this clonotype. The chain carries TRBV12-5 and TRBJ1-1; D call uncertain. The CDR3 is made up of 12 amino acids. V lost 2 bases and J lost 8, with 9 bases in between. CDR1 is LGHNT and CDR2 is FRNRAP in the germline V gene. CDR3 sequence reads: CASGLSVPEAFF. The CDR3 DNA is TGTGCTAGTGGTTTGTCAGTCCCGGAAGCTTTCTTT. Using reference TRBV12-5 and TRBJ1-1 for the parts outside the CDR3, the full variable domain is DARVTQTPRHKVTEMGQEVTMRCQPILGHNTVFWYRQTMMQGLELLAYFRNRAPLDDSGMPKDRFSAEMPDATLATLKIQPSEPRDSAVYFCASGLSVPEAFFGQGTRLTVV.

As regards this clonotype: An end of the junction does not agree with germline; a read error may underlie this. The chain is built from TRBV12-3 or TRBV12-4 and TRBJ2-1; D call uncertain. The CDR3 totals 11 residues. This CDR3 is CGSSPYNEQFF. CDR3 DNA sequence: TGTGGCAGCAGCCCGTACAATGAGCAGTTCTTC.

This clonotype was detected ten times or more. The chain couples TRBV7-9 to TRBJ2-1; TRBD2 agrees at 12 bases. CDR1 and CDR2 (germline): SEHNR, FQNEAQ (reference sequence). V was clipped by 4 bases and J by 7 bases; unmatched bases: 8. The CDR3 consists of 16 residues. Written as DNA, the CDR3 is TGTGCCAGCAGCTCCCTGGCTAGCGGGAGGGGTAATGAGCAGTTCTTC. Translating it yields CASSSLASGRGNEQFF.

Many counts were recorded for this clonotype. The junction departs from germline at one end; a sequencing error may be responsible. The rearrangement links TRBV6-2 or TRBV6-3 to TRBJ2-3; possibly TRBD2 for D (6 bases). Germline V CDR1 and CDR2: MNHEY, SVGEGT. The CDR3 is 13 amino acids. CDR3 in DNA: TGTGCCACCAGTCGGGGGTACACAGATACGCAGTATTTT. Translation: CATSRGYTDTQYF.

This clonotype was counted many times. The CDR3 DNA reads TGTGCCAGCAGCTTACAGTCCCAAGAGACCCAGTACTTC. The encoded protein is CASSLQSQETQYF. This chain links TRBV7-3 with TRBJ2-5, with unresolved D. The V end was cut by 2 bases, the J end by 1 base, with 5 bases between. CDR3 length: 13 amino acids. Germline V CDR1 and CDR2: SGHTA, FQGTGA.